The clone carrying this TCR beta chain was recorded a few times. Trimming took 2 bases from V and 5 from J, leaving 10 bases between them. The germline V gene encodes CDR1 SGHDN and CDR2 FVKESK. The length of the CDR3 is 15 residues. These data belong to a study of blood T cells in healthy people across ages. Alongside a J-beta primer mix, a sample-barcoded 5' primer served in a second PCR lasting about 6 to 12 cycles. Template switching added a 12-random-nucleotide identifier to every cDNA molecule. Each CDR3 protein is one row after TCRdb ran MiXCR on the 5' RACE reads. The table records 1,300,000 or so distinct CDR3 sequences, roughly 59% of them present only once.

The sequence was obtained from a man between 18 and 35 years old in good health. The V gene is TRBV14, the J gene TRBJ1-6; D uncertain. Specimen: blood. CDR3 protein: CASSQSAANNSPLHF. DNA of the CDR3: TGTGCCAGCAGCCAATCGGCAGCTAATAATTCACCCCTCCACTTT.